This T cell receptor beta chain was retrieved from a study of early T cells in non-severe SARS-CoV-2 infection. On the study more broadly: Bulk RNA taken from unsorted whole blood was sequenced, leaving chains unpaired. Study findings and constraints: Reliance on VDJdb matching favored anti-spike CD8 responses; private and CD4 specificities were missed.

The CDR3 sequence is 14 residues long. V lost 6 bases, J lost 5 bases, and 9 bases stayed unmatched. Germline V gene sequence: CDR1 SQVTM, CDR2 ANQGSEA. The sample holds a few counts of this clonotype. Its cognate antigen is unknown. Researchers tagged individual cDNA molecules with unique molecular identifiers. TCRdb independently ran MiXCR on the 5' RACE reads; one entry per CDR3 protein. Here the sample spans around 50,000 distinct CDR3 sequences, about 9.9% being singletons. The sample was whole blood. The chain carries TRBV29-1 and TRBJ2-5, with TRBD2 matching over 10 bases. The source is an adult who was a healthcare worker with PCR-confirmed SARS-CoV-2 infection or an uninfected control (not recorded which). CDR3 in amino acids: CSVAGTSVLETQYF. The DNA of the CDR3 is TGCAGCGTCGCCGGGACTAGCGTTCTTGAGACCCAGTACTTC. Full variable domain (missing parts from reference TRBV29-1 and TRBJ2-5): SAVISQKPSRDICQRGTSLTIQCQVDSQVTMMFWYRQQPGQSLTLIATANQGSEATYESGFVIDKFPISRPNLTFSTLTVSNMSPEDSSIYLCSVAGTSVLETQYFGPGTRLLVL.